This T cell receptor beta chain was recorded in a study of blood T cell repertoires in COVID-19. Overall study: The origin of the acute and convalescent COVID-19 samples was the United States, Italy and Spain. Sample material is recorded as cDNA or gDNA derived from T cells, B-cell-depleted T cells, or PBMCs.

Authors' processing steps: Scientists estimated how many nucleated cells there were by amplifying reference gene primers. The data were produced by immunoSEQ multiplex PCR, yet TCRdb's version contains in-frame clones alone and is incomplete. From that table come the V and J calls and clone size; the DNA was used to work out D and trimming. The sample includes some 150,000 clones, 87% of them seen just once. The J segment lost 3 bases and the V segment lost 2 bases, leaving 0 bases of the junction unmatched. This CDR3 is 14 amino acids long. Germline V gene sequence: CDR1 KGHSH, CDR2 LQKENI. The chain employs TRBV18 and TRBJ1-3, with 8 bases aligning to TRBD1. The sequencing input was peripheral blood. The sequence derives from a woman aged 40 to 50 with acute or convalescent COVID-19. The CDR3 spells CASSPGTGGNTIYF. The CDR3 DNA sequence: TGTGCCAGCTCACCAGGGACAGGTGGAAACACCATATATTTT.